This T cell receptor (beta chain) is from a study of T cells in localized non-small cell lung cancer. Sequencing was performed with immunoSEQ multiplex PCR; in TCRdb, only in-frame clones are kept and a portion is missing. The sample includes 90,000 to 95,000 clones, around 90% seen only once; the top ten take roughly 4.3%. The germline gives CDR1 SNHLY, CDR2 FYNNEI. Trimming left V 4 bases short and J 1 base short, with 17 bases between. The CDR3 length is 17 residues. The receptor was isolated from a woman between 40 and 69 years old with stage II squamous cell lung carcinoma. Sequencing was performed on PBMCs, taken before any cancer treatment. The chain has TRBV2 and TRBJ2-1, with a tentative D call TRBD2 (6 bases). The CDR3 protein is CASSGNPGTSSYNEQFF. Here the CDR3 DNA reads TGTGCCAGCAGTGGGAACCCCGGGACTTCTTCCTACAATGAGCAGTTCTTC.